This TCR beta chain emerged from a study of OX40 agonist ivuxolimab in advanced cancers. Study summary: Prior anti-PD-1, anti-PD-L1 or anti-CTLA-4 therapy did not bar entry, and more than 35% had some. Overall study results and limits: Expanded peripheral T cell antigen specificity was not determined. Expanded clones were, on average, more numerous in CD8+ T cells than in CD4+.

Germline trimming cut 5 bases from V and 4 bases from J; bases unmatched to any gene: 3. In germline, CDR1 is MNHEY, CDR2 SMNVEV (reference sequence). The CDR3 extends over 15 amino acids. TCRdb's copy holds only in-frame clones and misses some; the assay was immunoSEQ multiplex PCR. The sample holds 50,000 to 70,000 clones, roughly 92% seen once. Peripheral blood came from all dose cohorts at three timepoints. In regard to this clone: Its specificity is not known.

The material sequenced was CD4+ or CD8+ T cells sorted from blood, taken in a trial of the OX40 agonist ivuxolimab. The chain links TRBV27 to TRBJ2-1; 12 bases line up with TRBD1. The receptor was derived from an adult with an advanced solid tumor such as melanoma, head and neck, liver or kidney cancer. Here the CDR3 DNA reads TGTGCCAGCAGTCTGGGACAGGGGGCTTACAATGAGCAGTTCTTC. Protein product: CASSLGQGAYNEQFF.